This paragraph covers one T cell receptor (beta chain) sequence. The sample belongs to a study of blood T cell repertoires in COVID-19. Across the study: The study drew acute and convalescent COVID-19 samples from the United States, Italy and Spain.

Germline assignment: CDR1 SGHVS and CDR2 FNYEAQ. V was trimmed by 3 bases and J by 0 bases, leaving 9 bases between them. This CDR3 comprises 15 residues. Some clones are missing from TCRdb's copy, which holds only in-frame ones; the method was immunoSEQ multiplex PCR. The table includes 100,000 or so clones, approximately 90% detected once. Sequenced: peripheral blood. The gene calls are TRBV7-6 and TRBJ2-1; TRBD2 might be the D (5 bases). The receptor was isolated from a man in his forties or fifties with acute or convalescent COVID-19. The CDR3 DNA follows: TGTGCCAGCAGCTTGACGGGGAGCTCCTACAATGAGCAGTTCTTC. This sequence encodes CASSLTGSSYNEQFF.